The 30 T cell receptor beta chains below all came from one sample that was sequenced in a study of prognosis after radiotherapy for stage I lung cancer. Researchers used two-round multiplex PCR to amplify TCR beta CDR3 starting from genomic DNA. First-round PCR employed TRBV- and TRBJ-specific primers for each gene. TCRdb fed the multiplex PCR reads into MiXCR, producing one record per CDR3 protein. The data show 20,000 to 25,000 distinct CDR3 sequences, about 46% seen once. The material was PBMCs, obtained before or after stereotactic body radiation therapy (not recorded which). The receptors originated from a donor of 50 years or more with non-small cell lung cancer.

This clonotype was observed at least ten times. This chain uses TRBV2 with TRBJ1-2; D gene uncertain. Looked up from germline, CDR1 is SNHLY and CDR2 is FYNNEI. The CDR3 has 12 residues. Between the trimmed V and J ends, which lost 4 bases and 5 bases, there was a span of 8 bases. In DNA form, the CDR3 reads TGTGCCAGCAGTGCGGGCGGATATGGCTACACCTTC. Amino acids: CASSAGGYGYTF.

In its sample, this clonotype was seen many times. At one end, the junction sequence differs from germline, possibly due to a read error. The chain carries TRBV11-3 and TRBJ2-1; the D is unclear. Looked up from germline, CDR1 is SGHNT and CDR2 is YENEEA. The CDR3 extends over 12 amino acids. CDR3 DNA: TGTGCCAGCAGCATAGAGCCCAATGAGCAGTTCTTC. It specifies CASSIEPNEQFF.

V gene TRBV2 combines with J gene TRBJ2-2; D gene unclear. V lost 6 bases, J lost 9 bases, and 26 bases lay in between. In germline, CDR1 is SNHLY, CDR2 FYNNEI. This CDR3 spans 17 amino acids. The CDR3 region has the DNA TGTGCCAGCAGGCCTCGACATGGGATGATAACCGGCTGGGAGCTGTTTTTT. As protein: CASRPRHGMITGWELFF.

This clonotype was seen repeatedly, ten times or more. The rearrangement uses TRBV6-1 and TRBJ1-2, with 12 nucleotides matching TRBD1. The CDR3 is made up of 16 amino acids. V dropped 5 bases and J dropped 4; count of bases not matched to a gene: 8. CDR1 MNHNS and CDR2 SASEGT come from the germline V gene. The CDR3 DNA reads as TGTGCCAGCAGTATCAGGGGGACAGGGGGCACCTATGGCTACACCTTC. Protein sequence: CASSIRGTGGTYGYTF.

This clonotype was seen only a few times. This chain uses TRBV6-4 with TRBJ2-1; tentatively, D is TRBD1 (5 bases). The germline V gene has CDR1 MRHNA and CDR2 SNTAGT. This CDR3 has 14 residues. Trimming removed 3 bases at V and 9 bases at J, with 15 bases between. CDR3 nucleotide sequence: TGTGCCAGCAGTGAAGGGGCCGCTCGCAGTGAGCAGTTCTTC. Translated, it gives CASSEGAARSEQFF.

Turning to this clonotype: A far larger clone is a single base away, which makes a read error likely. The chain has TRBV6-2 or TRBV6-3 and TRBJ1-2; maybe TRBD1 (6 bases). The CDR3 covers 13 residues. V was cut by 6 bases and J by 8 bases, with 16 bases left in between. Germline CDR1 MNHEY, CDR2 SVGEGT. CDR3 amino acids: CASSVGGAGGYTF. The CDR3 region has the DNA TGTGCCAGCAGCGTAGGGGGGGCTGGGGGCTACACCTTC.

V is TRBV29-1 and J is TRBJ2-2; 8 nucleotides match TRBD1. V lost 4 bases and J lost 4; bases outside the gene matches: 8. The CDR3 totals 15 residues. CDR1 is SQVTM and CDR2 is ANQGSEA in the germline V gene. The CDR3: CSVAGQTGVTGELFF. The CDR3 DNA sequence: TGCAGCGTTGCCGGCCAGACAGGGGTCACCGGGGAGCTGTTTTTT.

The chain combines TRBV6-2 or TRBV6-3 with TRBJ2-7; D is unresolved. CDR3 length: 14 residues. CDR1 and CDR2 from the germline V gene are MNHEY and SVGEGT. Trimming shortened V by 5 bases and J by 3 bases, and 14 bases separated the two germline ends. CDR3 amino acids: CASSRARVGYEQYF. The DNA of the CDR3 is TGTGCCAGCAGTCGCGCCCGCGTAGGCTACGAGCAGTACTTC.

There are a few counts of this clonotype. Lacking the conserved final phenylalanine or tryptophan, this CDR3 likely reflects a read error. No DNA is shown, since the ends of the CDR3 on it are uncertain; the CDR3 is the one TCRdb lists. V is TRBV2 and J is TRBJ2-7; TRBD2, as called in the table, went unchecked against the DNA. Germline assignment: CDR1 SNHLY and CDR2 FYNNEI. From its first to its last residue, the CDR3 has 11 amino acids. The CDR3 loop reads CARGRAGTPTS.

This clonotype has a count of ten or more. The rearrangement joins TRBV5-1 to TRBJ2-3; the match to TRBD2 covers 10 bases. Germline CDR1 reads SGHRS; CDR2 reads YFSETQ. J was trimmed by 5 bases and V by 4 bases; bases with no gene match: 7. CDR3 length equals 15 residues. CDR3 amino acids: CASSPLAGRGDTQYF. The DNA of the CDR3 is TGCGCCAGCAGCCCACTAGCGGGGAGAGGAGATACGCAGTATTTT.

The chain joins TRBV28 to TRBJ1-1; D might be TRBD1 (5 bases). This CDR3 spans 17 amino acids. Germline V gene data show CDR1 as MDHEN and CDR2 as SYDVKM. V was trimmed by 2 bases and J by 7 bases, leaving 23 bases between them. The CDR3 sequence is CASSLPGVVCVNREAFF. CDR3 coding DNA: TGTGCCAGCAGTTTACCGGGGGTGGTGTGCGTCAACCGTGAAGCTTTCTTT.

This rearrangement joins TRBV12-3 or TRBV12-4 to TRBJ1-5, with 8 nucleotides matching TRBD1. V lost 7 bases to trimming and J lost 5 bases; unmatched junction nucleotides: 13. The CDR3 extends over 16 amino acids. This chain's CDR3 is CASIRGQVIFDQPQHF. The DNA for the CDR3 is TGTGCCAGCATCAGGGGACAGGTGATCTTCGATCAGCCCCAGCATTTT.

V gene TRBV6-1 combines with J gene TRBJ2-2; 7 bases agree with TRBD2. CDR1 and CDR2 (germline): MNHNS, SASEGT. This CDR3 is 17 amino acids long. Trimming cost V 1 base and J 6 bases; bases outside gene matches: 11. In DNA form, the CDR3 reads TGTGCCAGCAGTGAAGGGTGGGGGGGAACCGGGTCCGGGGAGCTGTTTTTT. Protein product: CASSEGWGGTGSGELFF.

The chain has TRBV6-2 or TRBV6-3 and TRBJ2-1; D remains ambiguous. The V end lost 0 bases, the J end lost 4 bases, and 25 bases lay between the germline ends. The CDR3 length is 20 residues. Germline lookup yields CDR1 MNHEY and CDR2 SVGEGT. The CDR3 DNA follows: TGTGCCAGCAGTTACTCAGAATCCACCTCAAGGTTGTCGTCGTACAATGAGCAGTTCTTC. This codes for CASSYSESTSRLSSYNEQFF.

Many counts were recorded for this clonotype. The chain employs TRBV29-1 and TRBJ1-5; D not certain. Germline CDR1 reads SQVTM; CDR2 reads ANQGSEA. V was shortened by 7 bases and J by 4 bases, with 11 bases between the two germline ends. CDR3 size: 12 residues. The CDR3: CSAQLPNQPQHF. The CDR3 DNA follows: TGCAGCGCCCAACTGCCGAATCAGCCCCAGCATTTT.

This clonotype was counted many times. This rearrangement joins TRBV5-6 to TRBJ1-6; D perhaps matches TRBD1 (5 bases). The CDR3 is 13 residues long. V dropped 3 bases and J dropped 6 bases, with 7 bases sitting between them. Germline CDR1 SGHDT, CDR2 YYEEEE. The CDR3 nucleotides read TGTGCCAGCAGCTGGGGGTCTAATTCACCCCTCCACTTT. Translated: CASSWGSNSPLHF.

This clonotype was detected ten times or more. This chain uses TRBV4-3 with TRBJ2-3; D call uncertain. V lost 1 base and J 4 bases, leaving 12 bases between the germline ends. Germline V gene lookup returns CDR1 LGHNA and CDR2 YSLEER. The CDR3 has 15 residues. The CDR3 loop is CASSQGLAAPDTQYF. In nucleotides, the CDR3 is TGCGCCAGCAGCCAAGGACTTGCGGCCCCAGATACGCAGTATTTT.

This clonotype was seen repeatedly, ten times or more. This chain links TRBV4-3 with TRBJ2-1; tentative D call: TRBD2 (5 bases). CDR3 length: 14 amino acids. Germline V gives CDR1 LGHNA, CDR2 YSLEER. V was trimmed by 7 bases and J by 5 bases, leaving 15 bases between them. The CDR3 loop is CASNTIGVNNEQFF. The CDR3, as DNA: TGCGCCAGCAATACTATCGGGGTTAACAATGAGCAGTTCTTC.

This clonotype has ten or more counts. CDR3 amino acids: CASSLQRETQYF. DNA for the CDR3: TGTGCCAGCAGTTTACAAAGGGAGACCCAGTACTTC. The chain employs TRBV12-3 or TRBV12-4 and TRBJ2-5, with no clear D. Trimming took off 2 bases at V and 5 bases at J, with 6 bases between the two ends. CDR3 length equals 12 residues.

The chain links TRBV28 to TRBJ2-3, with no clear D. V shed 3 bases and J shed 1 base, with 8 bases lying between them. This CDR3 has 14 amino acids. Germline-derived CDR1 and CDR2 are MDHEN and SYDVKM. CDR3 in amino acids: CASSFLQGTDTQYF. Here the CDR3 DNA reads TGTGCCAGCAGTTTCCTCCAGGGCACAGATACGCAGTATTTT.

This clonotype was seen at least ten times. The CDR3 DNA is TGCGCCAGCAGCCGAAGACGGGGAGGGGACGAGCAGTACTTC. It specifies CASSRRRGGDEQYF. The V and J genes are TRBV4-1 and TRBJ2-7; 7 bases line up with TRBD2. The CDR3 contains 14 residues. V trimming: 4 bases; J trimming: 5 bases; junction bases outside the gene matches: 8. Germline V gene lookup returns CDR1 MGHRA and CDR2 YSYEKL.

This clonotype was picked up many times. V and J are TRBV7-9 and TRBJ2-7; D is possibly TRBD1 or TRBD2 (5 bases each). The CDR3 totals 17 residues. Trimming pared 2 bases from V and 2 bases from J, leaving 19 bases between. The germline CDR1 and CDR2 sequences are SEHNR and FQNEAQ (reference sequence). The CDR3 nucleotides read TGTGCCAGCAGCTTAACCCTGGGCATGGGGGTTCCCTACGAGCAGTACTTC. Translated, it gives CASSLTLGMGVPYEQYF.

The sample holds many counts of this clonotype. V gene TRBV27 combines with J gene TRBJ1-5; D unclear. The germline gives CDR1 MNHEY, CDR2 SMNVEV (reference sequence). The CDR3 is made up of 16 amino acids. V lost 3 bases and J lost 2, with 14 bases in between. The CDR3 loop is CASSFSGVIGNQPQHF. The CDR3 region has the DNA TGTGCCAGCAGTTTCAGCGGGGTGATTGGCAATCAGCCCCAGCATTTT.

The rearrangement links TRBV6-1 to TRBJ2-2; 10 bases are a match to TRBD1. CDR3 length equals 17 residues. Per the germline V gene, CDR1 is MNHNS and CDR2 is SASEGT. CDR3 loop: CTNSTVGQGSYTGELFF. CDR3 DNA sequence: TGTACCAACAGCACGGTGGGACAGGGGTCATATACCGGGGAGCTGTTTTTT.

This clonotype has a count of ten or more. This chain joins TRBV3-1 and TRBJ2-1, with 10 nucleotides matching TRBD1. Germline-derived CDR1 and CDR2 are LGHDT and YNNKEL (reference sequence). The V and J ends lost 4 bases and 8 bases, in that order; junction bases with no gene match: 11. The CDR3 runs to 16 residues. The CDR3 protein is CASSRRPGQGTHEQFF. The CDR3, as DNA: TGTGCCAGCAGCCGCCGACCGGGACAGGGGACCCATGAGCAGTTCTTC.

This clonotype has a single count. A clone one base away is much larger, so this may be a read error. This chain uses TRBV4-1 with TRBJ2-5; 8 bases fit TRBD1. The CDR3 is made up of 15 amino acids. Germline lookup yields CDR1 MGHRA and CDR2 YSYEKL. With 4 bases clipped from V and 5 bases from J, the junction kept 9 bases outside the gene matches. The CDR3 loop is CASSRRGQVMETQYF. CDR3 nucleotides: TGCGCCAGCAGCCGACGGGGACAGGTTATGGAGACCCAGTACTTC.

Ten or more counts support this clonotype. V and J are TRBV7-2 and TRBJ1-1; tentative D call: TRBD1 (5 bases). The CDR3 runs to 14 residues. CDR1 SGHTA and CDR2 FQGNSA come from the germline V gene. V shed 1 base and J shed 1 base, with 7 bases lying between them. The CDR3 DNA reads TGTGCCAGCAGCTTAGACAGGTCGAACACTGAAGCTTTCTTT. Its protein product is CASSLDRSNTEAFF.

By share, this clonotype ranks as medium-sized. The chain is built from TRBV12-3 or TRBV12-4 and TRBJ1-2; 10 nucleotides align to TRBD1. The CDR3 contains 16 residues. V was pared by 4 bases and J by 8 bases, with 13 bases of the junction left unmatched. CDR3 sequence reads: CASSSLTGGEVSGYTF. DNA of the CDR3: TGTGCCAGCAGTTCGCTGACAGGGGGCGAAGTCTCCGGCTACACCTTC.

As regards this clonotype: The junction does not match germline at one end; this may be a read error. The V and J genes are TRBV6-2 or TRBV6-3 and TRBJ2-2; a possible D gene is TRBD2 (6 bases). Germline lookup yields CDR1 MNHEY and CDR2 SVGEGT. CDR3 length equals 17 residues. The CDR3 protein is CASIPIADTHHTGELFF. CDR3 sequence (DNA): TGTGCCAGCATTCCAATAGCGGACACACACCACACAGGGGAGCTGTTTTTT.

This clonotype was recorded many times. The rearrangement joins TRBV7-6 to TRBJ2-5; the D is unclear. CDR3 length equals 12 residues. The V gene lost 1 base and the J gene lost 5 bases, with 5 bases spanning the gap. Germline assignment: CDR1 SGHVS and CDR2 FNYEAQ. CDR3 coding DNA: TGTGCCAGCAGCTTAGTAGGGGAGACCCAGTACTTC. Amino acid sequence: CASSLVGETQYF. Using reference TRBV7-6 and TRBJ2-5 for the parts outside the CDR3, the full variable domain is GAGVSQSPRYKVTKRGQDVALRCDPISGHVSLYWYRQALGQGPEFLTYFNYEAQQDKSGLPNDRFSAERPEGSISTLTIQRTEQRDSAMYRCASSLVGETQYFGPGTRLLVL.